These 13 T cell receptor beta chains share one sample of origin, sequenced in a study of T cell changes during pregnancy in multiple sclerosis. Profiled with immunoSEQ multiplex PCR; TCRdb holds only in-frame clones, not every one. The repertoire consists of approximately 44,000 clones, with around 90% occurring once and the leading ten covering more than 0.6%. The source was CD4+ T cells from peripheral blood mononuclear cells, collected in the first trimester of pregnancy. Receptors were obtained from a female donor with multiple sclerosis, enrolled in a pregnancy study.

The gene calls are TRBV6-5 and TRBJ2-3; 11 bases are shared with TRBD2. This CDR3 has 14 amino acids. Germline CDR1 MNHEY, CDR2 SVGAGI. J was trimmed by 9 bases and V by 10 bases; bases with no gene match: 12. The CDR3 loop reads CATTPSGRTPTQYF. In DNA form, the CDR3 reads TGTGCCACCACCCCTAGCGGGAGGACCCCCACGCAGTATTTT.

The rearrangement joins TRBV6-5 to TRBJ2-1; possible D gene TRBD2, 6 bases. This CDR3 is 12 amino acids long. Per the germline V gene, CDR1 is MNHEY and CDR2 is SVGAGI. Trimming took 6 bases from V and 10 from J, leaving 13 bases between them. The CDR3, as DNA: TGTGCCAGCAGGCTTGGGGGGTCGGAGCAGTTCTTC. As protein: CASRLGGSEQFF.

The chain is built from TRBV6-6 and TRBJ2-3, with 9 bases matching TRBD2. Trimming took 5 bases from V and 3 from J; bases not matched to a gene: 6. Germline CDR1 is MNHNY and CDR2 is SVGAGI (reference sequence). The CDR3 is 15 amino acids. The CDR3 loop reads CASSDPSGETDTQYF. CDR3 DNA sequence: TGTGCCAGCAGTGACCCTAGCGGGGAGACAGATACGCAGTATTTT.

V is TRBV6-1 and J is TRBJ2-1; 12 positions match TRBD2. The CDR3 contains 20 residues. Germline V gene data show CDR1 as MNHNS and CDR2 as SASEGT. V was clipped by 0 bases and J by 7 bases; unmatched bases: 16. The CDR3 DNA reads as TGTGCCAGCAGTGAAGCCGGGGGACTAGCGGGCCTGGGGGTGGAGAATGAGCAGTTCTTC. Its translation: CASSEAGGLAGLGVENEQFF.

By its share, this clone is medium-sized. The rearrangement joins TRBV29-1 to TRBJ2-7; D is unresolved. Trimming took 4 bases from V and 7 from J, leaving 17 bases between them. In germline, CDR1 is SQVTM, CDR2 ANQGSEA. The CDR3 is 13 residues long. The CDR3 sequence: CSVGAPPVDEQYF. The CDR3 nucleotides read TGCAGCGTTGGGGCTCCCCCAGTGGATGAGCAGTACTTC.

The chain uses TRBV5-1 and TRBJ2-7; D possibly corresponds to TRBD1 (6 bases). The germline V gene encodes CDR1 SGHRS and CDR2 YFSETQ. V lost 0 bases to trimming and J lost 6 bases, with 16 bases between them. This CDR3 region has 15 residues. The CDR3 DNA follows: TGCGCCAGCAGCTTGGTTGGGGGCCCAGGGATCGAGCAGTACTTC. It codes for CASSLVGGPGIEQYF.

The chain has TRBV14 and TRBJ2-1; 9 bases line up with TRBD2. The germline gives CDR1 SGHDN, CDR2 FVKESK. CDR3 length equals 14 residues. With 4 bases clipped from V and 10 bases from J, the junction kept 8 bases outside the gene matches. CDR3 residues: CASSPIAGVGEQFF. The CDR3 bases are TGTGCCAGCAGCCCCATAGCGGGAGTGGGAGAGCAGTTCTTC. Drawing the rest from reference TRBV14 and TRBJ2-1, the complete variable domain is EAGVTQFPSHSVIEKGQTVTLRCDPISGHDNLYWYRRVMGKEIKFLLHFVKESKQDESGMPNNRFLAERTGGTYSTLKVQPAELEDSGVYFCASSPIAGVGEQFFGPGTRLTVL.

CDR3 DNA sequence: TGTGCCAGCACCTCTAGCTCCTACAATGAGCAGTTCTTC. It encodes CASTSSSYNEQFF. This chain uses TRBV11-2 with TRBJ2-1; D is unresolved. Germline V gives CDR1 SGHAT, CDR2 FQNNGV. This CDR3 comprises 13 residues. Trimming took 7 bases from V and 0 from J, leaving 7 bases between them.

Here the CDR3 reads CSVDRTGVRAQYF. The CDR3 DNA is TGCAGCGTTGATAGGACAGGGGTTCGGGCCCAGTACTTC. V is TRBV29-1 and J is TRBJ2-5; 9 bases are a match to TRBD1. Germline values: CDR1 SQVTM, CDR2 ANQGSEA. V lost 3 bases to trimming and J lost 9 bases; unmatched junction nucleotides: 8. The CDR3 length is 13 residues.

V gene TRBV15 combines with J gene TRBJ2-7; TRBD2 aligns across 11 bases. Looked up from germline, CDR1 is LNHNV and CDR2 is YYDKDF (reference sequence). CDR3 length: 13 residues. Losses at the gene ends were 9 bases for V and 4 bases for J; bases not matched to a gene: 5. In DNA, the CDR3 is TGTGCCACAACTAGCGGGAGCTCTTACGAGCAGTACTTC. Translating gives CATTSGSSYEQYF.

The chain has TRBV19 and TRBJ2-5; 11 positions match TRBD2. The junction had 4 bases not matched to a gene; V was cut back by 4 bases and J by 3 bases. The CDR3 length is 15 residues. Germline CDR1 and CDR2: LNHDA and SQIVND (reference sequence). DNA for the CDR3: TGTGCCAGTAGTAGGACTAGCGGGCGGGAAGAGACCCAGTACTTC. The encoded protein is CASSRTSGREETQYF.

The CDR3, as DNA: TGTGCCAGCACCAAACAGGGGGGACGGGACTTGAAGACCCAGTACTTC. It is translated as CASTKQGGRDLKTQYF. The V call is TRBV28, the J call TRBJ2-5, with 8 bases matching TRBD1. Germline V gene sequence: CDR1 MDHEN, CDR2 SYDVKM. Trimming took 7 bases from V and 6 from J; bases not matched to a gene: 16. The CDR3 is 16 amino acids.

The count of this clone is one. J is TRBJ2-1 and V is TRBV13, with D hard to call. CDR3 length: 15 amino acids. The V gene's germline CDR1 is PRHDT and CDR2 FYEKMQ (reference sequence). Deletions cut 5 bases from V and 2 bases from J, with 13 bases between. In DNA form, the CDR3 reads TGTGCCAGCAGCGCCGAACCTAGTCCCTACAATGAGCAGTTCTTC. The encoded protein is CASSAEPSPYNEQFF.